One and the same sample provided the 7 T cell receptor beta chains below, sequenced in a study of CD4 T cell repertoires in COVID-19. These memory T cells were uncultured and sequenced directly after ex vivo isolation. Measured with immunoSEQ multiplex PCR; TCRdb has only the in-frame clones, and not every one. The sample consists of fewer than 25,000 clones, roughly 84% of them appearing once. Material: central memory CD4+ T cells from blood, obtained before the COVID-19 pandemic. The receptors were gathered from a human donor who had COVID-19.

The chain uses TRBV10-3 and TRBJ1-1; the match to TRBD1 covers 8 bases. V was pared by 6 bases and J by 0 bases, with 9 bases of the junction left unmatched. This CDR3 has 16 amino acids. The germline gives CDR1 ENHRY, CDR2 SYGVKD. The CDR3 region has the DNA TGTGCCATCAGAGCCACAGGGGGAGGGTTGAACACTGAAGCTTTCTTT. Protein sequence: CAIRATGGGLNTEAFF.

The V gene is TRBV19, the J gene TRBJ2-7, with a possible D match to TRBD2 (5 bases). The CDR3 runs 16 residues. Germline-derived CDR1 and CDR2 are LNHDA and SQIVND (reference sequence). The V end was cut by 3 bases, the J end by 4 bases, with 19 bases between. The CDR3 DNA reads as TGTGCCAGTAGTATTGGAGGCCCCCTCGTTGGTTACGAGCAGTACTTC. Amino acids: CASSIGGPLVGYEQYF. Variable domain in full (rest from reference TRBV19 and TRBJ2-7): DGGITQSPKYLFRKEGQNVTLSCEQNLNHDAMYWYRQDPGQGLRLIYYSQIVNDFQKGDIAEGYSVSREKKESFPLTVTSAQKNPTAFYLCASSIGGPLVGYEQYFGPGTRLTVT.

The chain joins TRBV6-1 to TRBJ1-2; no definite D call. Trimming shortened V by 3 bases and J by 4 bases, and 15 bases separated the two germline ends. Germline CDR1 reads MNHNS; CDR2 reads SASEGT. This CDR3 comprises 15 residues. CDR3 DNA sequence: TGTGCCAGCAGTGATACAGTCACAGCAGTCTATGGCTACACCTTC. It yields the protein CASSDTVTAVYGYTF.

This clone came up once. The CDR3 nucleotides read TGTGCCAGCAGCTTGGTCCAGGGTCTTGAAGCTTTCTTT. Translated, it gives CASSLVQGLEAFF. The rearrangement joins TRBV5-4 to TRBJ1-1; D perhaps matches TRBD1 (5 bases). CDR3 size: 13 residues. The V end lost 0 bases, the J end lost 7 bases, and 10 bases lay between the germline ends. Germline-derived CDR1 and CDR2 are SGHNT and YYREEE (reference sequence).

The chain combines TRBV2 with TRBJ1-3; no definite D call. The germline V gene encodes CDR1 SNHLY and CDR2 FYNNEI. Trimming shortened V by 6 bases and J by 0 bases, and 12 bases separated the two germline ends. The CDR3 consists of 15 residues. This CDR3 reads CASRRAISSGNTIYF. Written as DNA, the CDR3 is TGTGCCAGCAGGAGGGCGATTAGCTCTGGAAACACCATATATTTT.

The chain has TRBV6-1 and TRBJ2-5; D gene uncertain. Trimming left V 7 bases short and J 1 base short, with 16 bases between. Per germline, CDR1 MNHNS and CDR2 SASEGT. The CDR3 spans 15 residues. The DNA for the CDR3 is TGTGCCAGCACCCCCATGTTTCAAGCCCAAGAGACCCAGTACTTC. It codes for CASTPMFQAQETQYF.

This sequence joins TRBV5-1 and TRBJ2-7; TRBD1 aligns across 7 bases. The CDR3 length is 15 residues. Germline trimming cut 7 bases from V and 0 bases from J; bases unmatched to any gene: 10. Germline V gene sequence: CDR1 SGHRS, CDR2 YFSETQ. The CDR3, as DNA: TGCGCCAGCTCACGGGACAGCGTCAGCTCCTACGAGCAGTACTTC. Protein product: CASSRDSVSSYEQYF.